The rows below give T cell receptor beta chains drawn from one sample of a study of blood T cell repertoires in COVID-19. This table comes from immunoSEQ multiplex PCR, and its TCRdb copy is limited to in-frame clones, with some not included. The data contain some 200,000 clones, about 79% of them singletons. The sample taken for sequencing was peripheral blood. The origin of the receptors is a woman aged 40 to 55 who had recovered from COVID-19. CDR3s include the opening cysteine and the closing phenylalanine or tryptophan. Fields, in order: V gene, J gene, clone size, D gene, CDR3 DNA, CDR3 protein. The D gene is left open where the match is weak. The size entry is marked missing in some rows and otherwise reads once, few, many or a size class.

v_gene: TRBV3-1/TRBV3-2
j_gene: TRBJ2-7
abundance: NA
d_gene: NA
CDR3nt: TGTGCCAGCAGCCAAGATCCCCGGGTGAAGCAGTACTTC
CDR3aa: CASSQDPRVKQYF

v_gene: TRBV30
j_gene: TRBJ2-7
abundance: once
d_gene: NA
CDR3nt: TGTGCCTGGAATCGAGGGAACAGCCCACGTTCAGTTTTCTACGAGCAGTACTTC
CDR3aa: CAWNRGNSPRSVFYEQYF

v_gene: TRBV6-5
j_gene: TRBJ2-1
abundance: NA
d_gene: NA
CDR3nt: TGTGCCAGCCGGCAGGCGTCCTACAATGAGCAGTTCTTC
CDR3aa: CASRQASYNEQFF

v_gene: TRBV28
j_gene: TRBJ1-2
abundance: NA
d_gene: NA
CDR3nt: TGTGCCAGCAGTTTAACAGGACCCACGACGACTAACTATGGCTACACCTTC
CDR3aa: CASSLTGPTTTNYGYTF

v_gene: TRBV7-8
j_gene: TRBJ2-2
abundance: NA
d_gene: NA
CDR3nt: TGTGCCAGCAGCTTAGCCATAGCCAGCGTGTGGGAGCTGTTTTTT
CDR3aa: CASSLAIASVWELFF

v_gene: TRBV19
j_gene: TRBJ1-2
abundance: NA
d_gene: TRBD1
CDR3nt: TGTGCCAGTAGTCCTGGACAGGGAACTAACTATGGCTACACCTTC
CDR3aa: CASSPGQGTNYGYTF

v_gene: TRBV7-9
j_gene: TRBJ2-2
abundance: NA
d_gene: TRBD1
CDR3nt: TGTGCCAGCAGCCTGGGACAGGGGAACACCGGGGAGCTGTTTTTT
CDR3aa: CASSLGQGNTGELFF

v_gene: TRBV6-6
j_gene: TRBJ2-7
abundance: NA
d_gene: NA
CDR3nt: TGTGCCAGCAGTAATTCCGGCTACGAGCAGTACTTC
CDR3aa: CASSNSGYEQYF

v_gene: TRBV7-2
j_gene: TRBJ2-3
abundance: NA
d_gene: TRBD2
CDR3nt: TGTGCCAGCAGCTTAAGAGCGGGGACAGATACGCAGTATTTT
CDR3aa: CASSLRAGTDTQYF

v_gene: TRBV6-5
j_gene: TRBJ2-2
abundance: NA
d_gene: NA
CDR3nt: TGTGCCAGCAGAGTAGCGTGGAACACCGGGGAGCTGTTTTTT
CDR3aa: CASRVAWNTGELFF

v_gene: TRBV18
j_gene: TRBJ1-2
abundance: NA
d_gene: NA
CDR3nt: TGTGCCAGCTCACCGGCCCTCTCCTCTTCTAGGAACTATGGCTACACCTTC
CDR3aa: CASSPALSSSRNYGYTF

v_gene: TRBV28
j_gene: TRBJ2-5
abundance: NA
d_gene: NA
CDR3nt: TGTGCCAGCAGTTTAGAACTAGCATGGGGAGAGACCCAGTACTTC
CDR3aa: CASSLELAWGETQYF

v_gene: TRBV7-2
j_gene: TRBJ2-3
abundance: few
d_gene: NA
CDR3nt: TGTGCCAGCAGCCCCTTCTCCGGTGGAGATACGCAGTATTTT
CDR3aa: CASSPFSGGDTQYF

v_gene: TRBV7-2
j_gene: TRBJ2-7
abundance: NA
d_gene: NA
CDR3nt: TGTGCCAGCAGCTTCCAGGGTTCAGACCTCTCCTACGAGCAGTACTTC
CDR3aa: CASSFQGSDLSYEQYF

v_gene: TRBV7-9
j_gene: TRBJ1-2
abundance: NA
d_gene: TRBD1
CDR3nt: TGTGCCAGCAGTAGGACAGGGACCTATGGCTACACCTTC
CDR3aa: CASSRTGTYGYTF

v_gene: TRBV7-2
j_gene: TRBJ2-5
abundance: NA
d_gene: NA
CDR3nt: TGTGCCAGCAGCTCCGTAGGAGATATTAAAGAGACCCAGTACTTC
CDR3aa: CASSSVGDIKETQYF

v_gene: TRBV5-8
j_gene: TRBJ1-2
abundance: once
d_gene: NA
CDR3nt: TGTGCCAGCAGCTTGGGTCCGGACAGACGGACTGGCTACACCTTC
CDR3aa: CASSLGPDRRTGYTF

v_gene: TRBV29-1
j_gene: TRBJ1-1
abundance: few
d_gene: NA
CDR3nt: TGCAGCGCGGACATATCAGGGAACACTGAAGCTTTCTTT
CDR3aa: CSADISGNTEAFF

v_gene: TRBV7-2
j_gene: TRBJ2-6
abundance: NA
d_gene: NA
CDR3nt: TGTGCCAGCAGCCCAGGGGCTGGGGCCAACGTCCTGACTTTC
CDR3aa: CASSPGAGANVLTF

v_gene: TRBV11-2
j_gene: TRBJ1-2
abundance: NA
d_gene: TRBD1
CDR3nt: TGTGCCAGCAGCCGGTCCGGGACAGGGGTTAGCTACACCTTC
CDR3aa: CASSRSGTGVSYTF

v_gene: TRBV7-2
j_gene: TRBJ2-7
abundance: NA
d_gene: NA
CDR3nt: TGTGCCAGCAGCCAAGAGGCCGCGGGTGAGCAGTACTTC
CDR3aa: CASSQEAAGEQYF

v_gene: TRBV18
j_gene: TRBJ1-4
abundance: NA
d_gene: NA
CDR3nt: TGTGCCAGCTCACCCGTCGCAGAACATAATGAAAAACTGTTTTTT
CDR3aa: CASSPVAEHNEKLFF

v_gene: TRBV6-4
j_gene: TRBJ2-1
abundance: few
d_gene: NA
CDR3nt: TGTGCCAGCAGTGACTCGAGAACGGGGTCGGGCAATGAGCAGTTCTTC
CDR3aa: CASSDSRTGSGNEQFF

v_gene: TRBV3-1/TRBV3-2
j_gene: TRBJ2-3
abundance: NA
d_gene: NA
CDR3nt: TGTGCCAGCAGCCAAGATATGGGAGCGGCGACAGATACGCAGTATTTT
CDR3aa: CASSQDMGAATDTQYF

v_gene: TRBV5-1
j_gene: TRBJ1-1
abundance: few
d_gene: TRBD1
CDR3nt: TGCGCCAGCAGCTGGGACAGACTGAACACTGAAGCTTTCTTT
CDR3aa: CASSWDRLNTEAFF

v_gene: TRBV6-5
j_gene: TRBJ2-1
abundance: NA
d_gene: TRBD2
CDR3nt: TGTGCCAGCAGTTCGTTGACGGCTAGCGGCTACAATGAGCAGTTCTTC
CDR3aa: CASSSLTASGYNEQFF

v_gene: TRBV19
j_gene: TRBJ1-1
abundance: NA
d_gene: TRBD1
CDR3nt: TGTGCCAGTTTACAGGGGGCAGGATATACTGAAGCTTTCTTT
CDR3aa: CASLQGAGYTEAFF

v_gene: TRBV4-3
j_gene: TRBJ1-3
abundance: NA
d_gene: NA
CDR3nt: TGCGCCAGCAGCCGGAACGCCGCGGGAGTCTCTGGAAACACCATATATTTT
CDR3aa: CASSRNAAGVSGNTIYF

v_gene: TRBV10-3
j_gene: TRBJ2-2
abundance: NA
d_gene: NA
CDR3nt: TGTGCCATCAGTGCCTCAGGGTCGTCCGGGGAGCTGTTTTTT
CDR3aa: CAISASGSSGELFF

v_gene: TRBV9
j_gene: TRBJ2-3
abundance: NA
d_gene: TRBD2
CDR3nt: TGTGCCAGCAGCGTATCGTCAGCGGGGGGGCCTCTAAGCACAGATACGCAGTATTTT
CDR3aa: CASSVSSAGGPLSTDTQYF

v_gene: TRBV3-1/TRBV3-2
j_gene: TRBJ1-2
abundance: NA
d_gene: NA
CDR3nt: TGTGCCAGCAGCGCCCAGGGCTTCCCTAACTATGGCTACACCTTC
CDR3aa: CASSAQGFPNYGYTF

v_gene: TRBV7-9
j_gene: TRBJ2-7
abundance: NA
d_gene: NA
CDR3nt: TGTGCCAGCAGCTCGGCGGGCGACGAGCAGTACTTC
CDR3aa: CASSSAGDEQYF

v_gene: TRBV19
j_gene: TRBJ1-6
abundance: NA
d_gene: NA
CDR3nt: TGTGCCACGCCCGAGGCACGGCCGGACTCCTATAATTCACCCCTCCACTTT
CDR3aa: CATPEARPDSYNSPLHF

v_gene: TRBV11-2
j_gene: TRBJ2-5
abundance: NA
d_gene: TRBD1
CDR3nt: TGTGCCAGCAGCTCGGGACAGGGAGAGACCCAGTACTTC
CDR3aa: CASSSGQGETQYF

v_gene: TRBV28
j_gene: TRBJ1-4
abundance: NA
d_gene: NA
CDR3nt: TGTGCCAGCATGAGAGGGAATGAAAAACTGTTTTTT
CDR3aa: CASMRGNEKLFF

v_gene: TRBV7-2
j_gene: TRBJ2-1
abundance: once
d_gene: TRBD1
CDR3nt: TGTGCCAGCAGCTTAACAGGGGGACTTGGCAATGAGCAGTTCTTC
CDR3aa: CASSLTGGLGNEQFF

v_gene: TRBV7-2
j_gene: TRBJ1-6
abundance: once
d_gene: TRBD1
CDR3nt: TGTGCCAGCAGCCGCGGGACAGCTAATTCACCCCTCCACTTT
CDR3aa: CASSRGTANSPLHF

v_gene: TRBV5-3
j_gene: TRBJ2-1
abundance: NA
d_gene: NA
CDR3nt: TGTGCCAGAAGCCCCTTCTATTACAATGAGCAGTTCTTC
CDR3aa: CARSPFYYNEQFF

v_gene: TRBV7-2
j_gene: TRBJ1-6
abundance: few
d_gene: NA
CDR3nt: TGTGCCAGCAGCCTGGACAGTGATAATTCACCCCTCCACTTT
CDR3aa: CASSLDSDNSPLHF

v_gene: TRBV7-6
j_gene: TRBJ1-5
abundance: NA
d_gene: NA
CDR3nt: TGTGCCAGCAGCCCGGGGTCTTATAGCAATCAGCCCCAGCATTTT
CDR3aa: CASSPGSYSNQPQHF

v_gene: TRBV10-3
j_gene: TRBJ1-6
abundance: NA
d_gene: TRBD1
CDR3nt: TGTGCCATCAGTGAGCGGCAGGGGGATAATTCACCCCTCCACTTT
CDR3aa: CAISERQGDNSPLHF

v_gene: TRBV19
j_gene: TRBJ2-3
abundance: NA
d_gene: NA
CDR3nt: TGTGCCAGTAGTGGACAAACAGATACGCAGTATTTT
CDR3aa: CASSGQTDTQYF

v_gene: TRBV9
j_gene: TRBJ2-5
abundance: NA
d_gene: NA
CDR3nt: TGTGCCAGCGGGCGGGCAGGACAAGAGACCCAGTACTTC
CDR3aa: CASGRAGQETQYF

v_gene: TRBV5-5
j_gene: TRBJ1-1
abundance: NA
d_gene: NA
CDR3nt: TGTGCCAGCAGCTTGTGGGGGGGCACTGAAGCTTTCTTT
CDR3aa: CASSLWGGTEAFF

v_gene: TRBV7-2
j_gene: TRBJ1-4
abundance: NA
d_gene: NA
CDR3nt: TGTGCCAGCAGCTTAATTGGAGTTGGTGAAAAACTGTTTTTT
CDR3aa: CASSLIGVGEKLFF

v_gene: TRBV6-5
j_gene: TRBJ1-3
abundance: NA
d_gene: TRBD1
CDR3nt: TGTGCCAGCAGTCGGGGACAGGCTGGAAACACCATATATTTT
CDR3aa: CASSRGQAGNTIYF

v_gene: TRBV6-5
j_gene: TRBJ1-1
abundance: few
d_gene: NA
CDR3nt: TGTGCCAGCAGGTCTCCGGGATTAGTAGCTTTCTTT
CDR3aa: CASRSPGLVAFF

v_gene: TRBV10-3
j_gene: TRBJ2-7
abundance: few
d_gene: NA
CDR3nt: TGTGCCACAACTCCGGGAGCTAGTTCCTACGAGCAGTACTTC
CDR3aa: CATTPGASSYEQYF

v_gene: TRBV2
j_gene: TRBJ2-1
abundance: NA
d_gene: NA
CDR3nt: TGTGCCAGCAGTCGGACACCCTTGACGTCCAATGAGCAGTTCTTC
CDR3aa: CASSRTPLTSNEQFF

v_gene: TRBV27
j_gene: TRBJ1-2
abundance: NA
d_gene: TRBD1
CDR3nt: TGTGCCAGCAGTACGGGACAGGGGGGAATTAGGACCTATGGCTACACCTTC
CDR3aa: CASSTGQGGIRTYGYTF

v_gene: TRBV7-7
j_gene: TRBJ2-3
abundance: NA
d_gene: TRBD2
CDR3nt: TGTGCTAGCAGCCTTGGACTAGCGGGCACAGATACGCAGTATTTT
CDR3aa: CASSLGLAGTDTQYF

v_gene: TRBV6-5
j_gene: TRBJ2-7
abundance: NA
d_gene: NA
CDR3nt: TGTGCCAGCAGTCGGTTGGACGAGCAGTACTTC
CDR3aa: CASSRLDEQYF

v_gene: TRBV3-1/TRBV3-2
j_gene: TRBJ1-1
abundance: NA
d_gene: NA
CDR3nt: TGTGCCAGCAGCCTAAGCCTAAACACTGAAGCTTTCTTT
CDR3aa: CASSLSLNTEAFF

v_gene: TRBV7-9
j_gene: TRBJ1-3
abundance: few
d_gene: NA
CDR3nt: TGTGCCAGCAGCTTAGAGTGGGCAGGCCTCTCTGGAAACACCATATATTTT
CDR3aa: CASSLEWAGLSGNTIYF

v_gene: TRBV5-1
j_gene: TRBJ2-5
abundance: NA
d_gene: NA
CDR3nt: TGCGCCAGCAGCTTGGGATCAGACGGTATCTACTACCGAGAGACCCAGTACTTC
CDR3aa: CASSLGSDGIYYRETQYF